The 16 T cell receptor beta chains below all came from one sample that was sequenced in a study of T cells in Graves' hyperthyroidism and ophthalmopathy. Amplification of TCR beta CDR3 regions was performed using RNA transcripts as template. First-round RT-PCR with HTBI primers amplified the TCR CDR3 region. MiXCR, run by TCRdb on the multiplex PCR reads, gives a single entry per CDR3 protein. In the table there are approximately 520,000 distinct CDR3 sequences, more than 20% of which are singletons. The specimen sequenced was blood. Receptors originate from a man younger than 35 with Graves' hyperthyroidism.

In its sample, this clonotype was seen many times. The rearrangement uses TRBV12-3 or TRBV12-4 and TRBJ2-2, with D perhaps matching TRBD1 or TRBD2 (5 bases each). V lost 5 bases and J 2 bases, leaving 15 bases between the germline ends. CDR3 length: 16 amino acids. CDR3 bases: TGTGCCAGCAGTCGCCCGGGGACCCTTAACACCGGGGAGCTGTTTTTT. Translated, it gives CASSRPGTLNTGELFF.

In this sample, this clonotype turned up many times. This chain links TRBV5-1 with TRBJ1-5, with D tentatively TRBD1 (6 bases). Trimming removed 4 bases from V and 5 bases from J, with 13 bases in between. This CDR3 has 14 residues. Germline CDR1 and CDR2: SGHRS and YFSETQ. CDR3 residues: CASSQDSLYQPQHF. CDR3 in DNA: TGCGCCAGCAGCCAGGACAGTTTGTATCAGCCCCAGCATTTT. Filled out from reference TRBV5-1 and TRBJ1-5, the complete variable domain reads KAGVTQTPRYLIKTRGQQVTLSCSPISGHRSVSWYQQTPGQGLQFLFEYFSETQRNKGNFPGRFSGRQFSNSRSEMNVSTLELGDSALYLCASSQDSLYQPQHFGDGTRLSIL.

This chain joins TRBV7-2 and TRBJ1-1; D not resolved. Germline-derived CDR1 and CDR2 are SGHTA and FQGNSA. V lost 2 bases, J lost 4 bases, and 8 bases lay in between. This CDR3 contains 13 residues. DNA for the CDR3: TGTGCCAGCAGCTTAATATCGGGCACTGAAGCTTTCTTT. It encodes CASSLISGTEAFF.

This clonotype showed up many times. This chain links TRBV28 with TRBJ2-7; a weak D match, TRBD1 (5 bases). From germline, CDR1 is MDHEN and CDR2 SYDVKM. CDR3 length: 13 amino acids. V was trimmed by 10 bases and J by 0 bases, leaving 13 bases between them. CDR3 loop: CATRQSTSYEQYF. CDR3 coding DNA: TGTGCCACCCGACAGTCAACCTCCTACGAGCAGTACTTC.

As DNA, the CDR3 is TGTGCCAGCAGTTTAAGGCACGGAGCCTACGAGCAGTACTTC. This translates into CASSLRHGAYEQYF. V and J are TRBV12-3 or TRBV12-4 and TRBJ2-7; D ambiguous. V lost 2 bases and J lost 2, with 10 bases in between. The CDR3 spans 14 residues.

The V call is TRBV28, the J call TRBJ2-7, with 7 bases fitting TRBD1. Germline CDR1 and CDR2: MDHEN and SYDVKM. Trimming cost V 6 bases and J 4 bases; bases outside gene matches: 15. The CDR3 extends over 16 amino acids. CDR3 in amino acids: CASSPIDREGKYEQYF. In DNA, the CDR3 is TGTGCCAGCAGCCCGATCGACAGGGAAGGAAAGTACGAGCAGTACTTC.

This clonotype was counted many times. The rearrangement joins TRBV4-1 to TRBJ1-2, with TRBD1 matching over 11 bases. Germline loops: CDR1 MGHRA, CDR2 YSYEKL. The junction had 7 bases not matched to a gene; V was cut back by 0 bases and J by 7 bases. The CDR3 consists of 16 residues. The CDR3 spells CASSQELVGTGGGYTF. The CDR3 DNA is TGCGCCAGCAGCCAAGAATTAGTGGGGACAGGGGGTGGCTACACCTTC.

This clonotype was detected once. This chain connects TRBV28 to TRBJ2-7; a weak D match, TRBD2 (6 bases). The V gene lost 3 bases and the J gene lost 4 bases, with 16 bases spanning the gap. The CDR3 length is 15 residues. The germline CDR1 and CDR2 sequences are MDHEN and SYDVKM. The CDR3 reads CASSLVDGSFYEQYF. The CDR3 nucleotides are TGTGCCAGCAGTTTGGTCGACGGGAGTTTTTACGAGCAGTACTTC.

In its sample, this clonotype was seen many times. This chain connects TRBV29-1 to TRBJ1-2; TRBD1 matches 9 bases. Looked up from germline, CDR1 is SQVTM and CDR2 is ANQGSEA. The CDR3 totals 15 residues. Trimming cost V 6 bases and J 4 bases; bases outside gene matches: 12. The CDR3: CSVTMGQGRSYGYTF. The DNA for the CDR3 is TGCAGCGTGACCATGGGACAGGGTCGTTCCTATGGCTACACCTTC.

At least ten counts were recorded for this clonotype. This chain links TRBV5-1 with TRBJ1-6, with unresolved D. The CDR3 is 15 residues long. The germline gives CDR1 SGHRS, CDR2 YFSETQ. Deletions cut 2 bases from V and 5 bases from J, with 11 bases between. CDR3 DNA sequence: TGCGCCAGCAGCTTAGGGCAGTTCCATAATTCACCCCTCCACTTT. Translated: CASSLGQFHNSPLHF.

This clonotype was counted ten times or more. V and J are TRBV6-2 or TRBV6-3 and TRBJ1-2; TRBD1 aligns across 7 bases. The germline V gene has CDR1 MNHEY and CDR2 SVGEGT. V was pared by 5 bases and J by 0 bases, with 12 bases of the junction left unmatched. CDR3 length: 17 residues. This CDR3 reads CASSSETGRWTNYGYTF. As DNA, the CDR3 is TGTGCCAGCAGTAGCGAGACAGGGCGCTGGACTAACTATGGCTACACCTTC.

A word on this clonotype: At one end, the junction sequence differs from germline, possibly due to a read error. The chain joins TRBV3-1 to TRBJ2-5; D is uncertain. Looked up from germline, CDR1 is LGHDT and CDR2 is YNNKEL (reference sequence). The CDR3 runs 14 residues. CDR3 loop: CACSEPGFWETQYF. DNA for the CDR3: TGTGCCTGCAGCGAACCGGGCTTCTGGGAGACCCAGTACTTC.

This sequence joins TRBV4-3 and TRBJ1-1; D is uncertain. CDR1 and CDR2 (germline): LGHNA, YSLEER. CDR3 length: 15 amino acids. Deletions cut 4 bases from V and 4 bases from J, with 16 bases between. CDR3 sequence: CASSPSPGSVTEAFF. CDR3 nucleotides: TGCGCCAGCAGCCCGTCCCCAGGCAGTGTCACTGAAGCTTTCTTT.

This clonotype was seen more than once but under ten times. The chain joins TRBV12-3 or TRBV12-4 to TRBJ2-2, with no clear D. The CDR3 is made up of 12 amino acids. Trimming took off 10 bases at V and 6 bases at J, with 12 bases between the two ends. Here the CDR3 DNA reads TGTGCCAACGGACCGTCTCCCGGGGAGCTGTTTTTT. Translation gives CANGPSPGELFF.

This clonotype came up many times. The rearrangement joins TRBV2 to TRBJ1-2; the D is unclear. The germline V gene encodes CDR1 SNHLY and CDR2 FYNNEI. The CDR3 has 14 residues. Trimming took off 3 bases at V and 2 bases at J, with 10 bases between the two ends. CDR3 in amino acids: CASSEVRDNYGYTF. The CDR3 DNA reads TGTGCCAGCAGTGAGGTCAGAGACAACTATGGCTACACCTTC.

This clonotype was detected a few times. The junction departs from the called germline gene at one end, perhaps through a read error. The rearrangement joins TRBV5-1 to TRBJ2-2, with 7 positions matching TRBD1. CDR3 size: 16 residues. Germline loops: CDR1 SGHRS, CDR2 YFSETQ. CDR3 DNA: TGCGCCAGCAGCTTTTCCGGGACAGCGAACGCCGGGGAGCTGTTTTTT. Translated: CASSFSGTANAGELFF.